The 23 T cell receptor beta chains below were found in one sample sequenced in a study of blood T cell repertoires in COVID-19. This table comes from immunoSEQ multiplex PCR, and its TCRdb copy is limited to in-frame clones, with some not included. This table holds some 340,000 clones, approximately 81% found once. Sequencing was carried out using peripheral blood. Receptors were obtained from a woman under 30 with acute or convalescent COVID-19.

DNA of the CDR3: TGCGCCAGCAGCTTGCTACGGACAGGGGATAATTCACCCCTCCACTTT. This sequence encodes CASSLLRTGDNSPLHF. The chain links TRBV5-1 to TRBJ1-6; 9 nucleotides match TRBD1. The CDR3 has 16 amino acids. The germline gives CDR1 SGHRS, CDR2 YFSETQ. The V segment lost 1 base and the J segment 5 bases; nucleotides outside the gene matches: 4.

V is TRBV20-1 and J is TRBJ1-2; D remains unclear. CDR3 length: 15 residues. Between the trimmed V and J ends, which lost 3 bases and 4 bases, there was a span of 18 bases. Germline V gives CDR1 DFQATT, CDR2 SNEGSKA (reference sequence). The DNA for the CDR3 is TGCAGTGCTAGTGCGGGCAGCCAACGGGGCTATGGCTACACCTTC. Its protein is CSASAGSQRGYGYTF.

The rearrangement links TRBV20-1 to TRBJ1-2, with 8 bases lining up with TRBD1. V gave up 4 bases and J gave up 3 bases; unmatched junction bases: 10. The CDR3 loop spans 15 amino acids. CDR1 DFQATT and CDR2 SNEGSKA come from the germline V gene (reference sequence). The CDR3 region is CSANDRGRGYYGYTF. The CDR3 DNA follows: TGCAGTGCTAATGACAGGGGACGAGGCTACTATGGCTACACCTTC.

The chain links TRBV11-2 to TRBJ1-4; maybe TRBD1 (5 bases). The CDR3 extends over 15 amino acids. Germline loops: CDR1 SGHAT, CDR2 FQNNGV. Trimming left V 1 base short and J 6 bases short, with 12 bases between. CDR3: CASSLGIGVDEKLFF. CDR3 DNA: TGTGCCAGCAGCTTAGGTATAGGGGTGGATGAAAAACTGTTTTTT.

The CDR3, as DNA: TGTGCCAGCAGCCAAGACGGTAGGACTAACAGCGTAAGGAACACCATATATTTT. Amino acids: CASSQDGRTNSVRNTIYF. The chain combines TRBV3-1 (or the pseudogene TRBV3-2) with TRBJ1-3; D uncertain. Germline values: CDR1 LGHDT, CDR2 YNNKEL (reference sequence). This CDR3 has 18 amino acids. V lost 0 bases and J lost 7, with 22 bases in between.

The V call is TRBV2, the J call TRBJ2-4; D might be TRBD2 (5 bases). The V and J ends lost 3 bases and 0 bases respectively, with 9 bases between them. The CDR3 runs to 15 residues. CDR1 and CDR2 from the germline V gene are SNHLY and FYNNEI. The DNA for the CDR3 is TGTGCCAGCAGTGAGCGGGTTATAGCCAAAAACATTCAGTACTTC. It is translated as CASSERVIAKNIQYF.

For the CDR3, the DNA is TGTGCCACCAGTGATTTCCTAGCGGGTAAAGAGACCCAGTACTTC. This codes for CATSDFLAGKETQYF. The chain joins TRBV24-1 to TRBJ2-5; 8 bases fit TRBD2. With 1 base clipped from V and 3 bases from J, the junction kept 3 bases outside the gene matches. Looked up from germline, CDR1 is KGHDR and CDR2 is SFDVKD. This CDR3 has 15 residues.

The chain has TRBV28 and TRBJ1-6; 10 bases align to TRBD1. Germline-derived CDR1 and CDR2 are MDHEN and SYDVKM. CDR3 length: 17 amino acids. The J segment lost 8 bases and the V segment lost 2 bases, leaving 9 bases of the junction unmatched. The CDR3 reads CASSLLPGDRGDSPLHF. The CDR3 nucleotides are TGTGCCAGCAGTTTACTCCCGGGGGACAGGGGTGATTCACCCCTCCACTTT.

The V call is TRBV7-2, the J call TRBJ2-5; D is perhaps TRBD2 (6 bases). The CDR3 has 14 residues. CDR1 is SGHTA, CDR2 FQGNSA, per germline. Trimming took 3 bases from V and 1 from J, leaving 9 bases between them. CDR3 coding DNA: TGTGCCAGCAGCTTGGGAGGAGGCCAAGAGACCCAGTACTTC. It specifies CASSLGGGQETQYF.

This chain connects TRBV5-6 to TRBJ2-7; TRBD2 is a possible D gene (6 bases). The CDR3 sequence is 14 residues long. Trimming shortened V by 4 bases and J by 2 bases, and 13 bases separated the two germline ends. Germline V gene sequence: CDR1 SGHDT, CDR2 YYEEEE. The CDR3 nucleotides read TGTGCCAGCAGCCTGGGGACTCCTGCCTACGAGCAGTACTTC. Protein sequence: CASSLGTPAYEQYF.

A few counts support this clone. V is TRBV24-1 and J is TRBJ1-5, with 7 nucleotides matching TRBD1. Germline-derived CDR1 and CDR2 are KGHDR and SFDVKD. CDR3 length: 15 amino acids. V lost 3 bases and J lost 7; bases outside the gene matches: 8. This CDR3 is CATSDSKQGIQPQHF. In DNA form, the CDR3 reads TGTGCCACCAGTGATAGTAAACAGGGGATACAGCCCCAGCATTTT.

The rearrangement joins TRBV20-1 to TRBJ2-7; the D is unclear. CDR3 length equals 10 residues. Germline V gene sequence: CDR1 DFQATT, CDR2 SNEGSKA (reference sequence). The ends were cut back, 3 bases at V and 6 bases at J, with 6 bases in the middle. The CDR3 loop is CSASTTEQYF. The DNA of the CDR3 is TGCAGTGCTAGTACTACCGAGCAGTACTTC.

V is TRBV5-1 and J is TRBJ2-2, with D perhaps TRBD2 (6 bases). CDR3 length: 15 residues. CDR1 is SGHRS and CDR2 is YFSETQ in the germline V gene. Trimming pared 6 bases from V and 0 bases from J, leaving 12 bases between. The CDR3 DNA reads as TGCGCCAGCAAAATAAGCGGGTCGAACACCGGGGAGCTGTTTTTT. Amino acid sequence: CASKISGSNTGELFF.

The chain is built from TRBV29-1 and TRBJ1-2; weak D call: TRBD1 (5 bases). CDR1 is SQVTM, CDR2 ANQGSEA, per germline. This CDR3 contains 12 residues. The V end lost 4 bases, the J end lost 8 bases, and 14 bases lay between the germline ends. CDR3 loop: CSVGRLGAGYTF. The CDR3 DNA reads TGCAGCGTTGGTAGATTAGGGGCGGGCTACACCTTC.

The genes are TRBV11-2 and TRBJ1-3; D might be TRBD1 (5 bases). CDR1 and CDR2 from the germline V gene are SGHAT and FQNNGV. Trimming pared 5 bases from V and 7 bases from J, leaving 12 bases between. The CDR3 contains 13 residues. The CDR3 loop reads CASSRGGSNTIYF. In DNA, the CDR3 is TGTGCCAGCAGCCGGGGGGGGAGTAACACCATATATTTT.

V usage is TRBV12-5 and J usage is TRBJ1-2; D uncertain. CDR1 is LGHNT and CDR2 is FRNRAP in the germline V gene. V was pared by 2 bases and J by 5 bases, with 9 bases between. The CDR3 sequence is 13 residues long. Here the CDR3 DNA reads TGTGCTAGTGGTTTGACACCGAATTATGGCTACACCTTC. Translating gives CASGLTPNYGYTF.

The CDR3 loop reads CASSEKGAYNSPLHF. In DNA form, the CDR3 reads TGTGCCAGCAGTGAGAAGGGGGCCTATAATTCACCCCTCCACTTT. The V and J genes are TRBV2 and TRBJ1-6, with TRBD1 as a possible D gene (6 bases). CDR3 length: 15 residues. Trimming took off 3 bases at V and 2 bases at J, with 8 bases between the two ends. Germline-derived CDR1 and CDR2 are SNHLY and FYNNEI.

The V call is TRBV7-8, the J call TRBJ2-1, with 7 bases aligning to TRBD2. J was trimmed by 7 bases and V by 0 bases; bases with no gene match: 3. The CDR3 has 14 amino acids. CDR1 and CDR2 (germline): SGHVS, FQNEAQ. CDR3 loop: CASSLAGGSNEQFF. The CDR3 coding sequence is TGTGCCAGCAGCTTAGCGGGGGGGAGTAATGAGCAGTTCTTC.

The gene calls are TRBV10-3 and TRBJ2-3, with D perhaps matching TRBD1 (6 bases). Germline V CDR1 and CDR2: ENHRY, SYGVKD. Trimming left V 3 bases short and J 8 bases short, with 21 bases between. There are 16 residues in the CDR3. CDR3 sequence reads: CAISDRANRAPGTQYF. The CDR3 nucleotides read TGTGCCATCAGTGATAGGGCGAACAGGGCCCCAGGTACGCAGTATTTT.

CDR3 in DNA: TGTGCCAGTAGGGTCGGACAGGGGGCGTACTATGAGCAGTTCTTC. Its protein is CASRVGQGAYYEQFF. The chain is built from TRBV19 and TRBJ2-1, with TRBD1 matching 11 bases. Germline V CDR1 and CDR2: LNHDA, SQIVND (reference sequence). J was trimmed by 8 bases and V by 6 bases; bases with no gene match: 9. The CDR3 has 15 residues.

The chain links TRBV18 to TRBJ2-3; 13 bases line up with TRBD2. This CDR3 comprises 15 residues. Unmatched junction bases numbered 0, after V lost 0 bases and J lost 6 bases. Germline CDR1 and CDR2: KGHSH and LQKENI. The CDR3 sequence is CASSPPGLAGDTQYF. CDR3 sequence (DNA): TGTGCCAGCTCACCACCGGGACTAGCGGGGGATACGCAGTATTTT.

This clone was observed a handful of times. CDR3 bases: TGTGCCAGCAGCTCTAGCGGGGCCACCGGGGAGCTGTTTTTT. Translating gives CASSSSGATGELFF. The chain uses TRBV6-4 and TRBJ2-2; TRBD2 matches at 9 bases. The germline CDR1 and CDR2 sequences are MRHNA and SNTAGT. The trim removed 6 bases at V and 4 bases at J, leaving 3 bases unmatched. The CDR3 sequence is 14 residues long.

The chain combines TRBV15 with TRBJ2-1; 11 nucleotides line up with TRBD1. V lost 10 bases to trimming and J lost 7 bases; unmatched junction nucleotides: 6. This CDR3 contains 13 residues. Germline CDR1 LNHNV, CDR2 YYDKDF (reference sequence). CDR3 DNA: TGTGCCATCGGACAGGGGGCGTTTAATGAGCAGTTCTTC. As protein: CAIGQGAFNEQFF.